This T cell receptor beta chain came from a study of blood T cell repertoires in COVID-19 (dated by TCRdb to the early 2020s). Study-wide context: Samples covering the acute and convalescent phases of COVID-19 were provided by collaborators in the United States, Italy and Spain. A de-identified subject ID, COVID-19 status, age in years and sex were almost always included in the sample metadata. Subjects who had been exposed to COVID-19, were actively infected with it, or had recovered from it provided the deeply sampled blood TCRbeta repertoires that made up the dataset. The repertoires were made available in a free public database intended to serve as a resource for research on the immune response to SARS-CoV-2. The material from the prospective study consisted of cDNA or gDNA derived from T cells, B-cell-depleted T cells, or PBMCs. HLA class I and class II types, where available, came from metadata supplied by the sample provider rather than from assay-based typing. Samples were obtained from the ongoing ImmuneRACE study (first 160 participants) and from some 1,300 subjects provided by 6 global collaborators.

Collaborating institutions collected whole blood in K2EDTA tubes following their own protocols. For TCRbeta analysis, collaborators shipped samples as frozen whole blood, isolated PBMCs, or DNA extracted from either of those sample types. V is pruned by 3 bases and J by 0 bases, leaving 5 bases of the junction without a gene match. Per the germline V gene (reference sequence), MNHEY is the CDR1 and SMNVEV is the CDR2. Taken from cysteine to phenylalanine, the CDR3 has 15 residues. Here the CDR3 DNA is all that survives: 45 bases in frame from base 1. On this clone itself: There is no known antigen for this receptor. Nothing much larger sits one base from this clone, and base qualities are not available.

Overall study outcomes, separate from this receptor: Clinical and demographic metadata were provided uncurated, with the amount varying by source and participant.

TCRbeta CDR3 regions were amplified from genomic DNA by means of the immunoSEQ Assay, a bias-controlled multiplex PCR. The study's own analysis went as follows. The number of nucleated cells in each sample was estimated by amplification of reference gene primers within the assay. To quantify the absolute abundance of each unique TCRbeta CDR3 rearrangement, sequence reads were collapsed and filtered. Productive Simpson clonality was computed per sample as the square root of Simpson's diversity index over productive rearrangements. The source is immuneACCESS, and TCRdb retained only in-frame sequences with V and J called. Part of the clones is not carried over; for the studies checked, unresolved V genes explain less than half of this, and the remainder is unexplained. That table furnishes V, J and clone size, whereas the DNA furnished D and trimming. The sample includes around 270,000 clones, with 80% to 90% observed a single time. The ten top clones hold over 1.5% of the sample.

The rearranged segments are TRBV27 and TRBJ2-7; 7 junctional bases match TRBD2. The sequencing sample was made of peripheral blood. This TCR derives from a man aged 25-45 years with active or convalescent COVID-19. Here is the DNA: TGTGCCAGCAGTTTGGGGCGGGGGAGCTCCTACGAGCAGTACTTC. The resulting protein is CASSLGRGSSYEQYF.